Reported below is one T cell receptor beta chain. Its specific antigen is unknown. No much larger clone exists at a distance of one base, and base qualities are not known. Whole blood was collected in K2EDTA tubes by collaborating institutions according to the institutions' own protocols. For TCRbeta analysis, collaborators shipped samples in one of three forms: frozen whole blood, isolated PBMCs, or DNA extracted from either of those sample types. TCRbeta CDR3 regions were amplified from genomic DNA using the immunoSEQ Assay, a bias-controlled multiplex PCR. Turning to the authors' computational methods: Within the assay, amplification of reference gene primers was used to estimate how many nucleated cells each sample contained. To quantify the absolute abundance of each unique TCRbeta CDR3 rearrangement, sequence reads were collapsed and filtered. Productive Simpson clonality was computed per sample as the square root of Simpson's diversity index over productive rearrangements. TCRdb carries this immuneACCESS record with in-frame sequences only. Its versions omit some clonotypes, under half of them owing to an unresolved V gene in the studies checked, with the rest unexplained. V, J and clone size are taken as reported in that table, and D and trimming were inferred from the DNA itself. Within this sample are approximately 200,000 clones, with more than 85% of them counted one time only. Jointly, the top ten make up approximately 2.3% of the sample.

The data were taken from a study of blood T cell repertoires in COVID-19 (dated by TCRdb to 2020 to 2021). About the investigation overall: Samples covering the acute and convalescent phases of COVID-19 were provided by collaborators in the United States, Italy and Spain. The prospective study material was composed of cDNA or gDNA derived from T cells, B-cell-depleted T cells, or PBMCs. Subjects who had been exposed to COVID-19, were actively infected with it, or had recovered from it provided the deeply sampled blood TCRbeta repertoires that made up the dataset. A freely available public database, intended as a resource for researchers studying the immune response to SARS-CoV-2, is where the repertoires were released. Samples were obtained from the ongoing ImmuneRACE study (first 160 participants) and from roughly 1,300 subjects provided by 6 global collaborators. A de-identified subject ID, COVID-19 status, age in years and sex were almost always included in the sample metadata. HLA class I and class II types, where available, came from metadata supplied by the sample provider rather than from assay-based typing. Overall study results and their limits: Clinical and demographic metadata were provided uncurated, with the amount varying by source and participant.

The germline ends are 9 bases apart after V is trimmed by 4 bases and J by 2 bases. The germline V gene provides CDR1 MDHEN and CDR2 SYDVKM. From its cysteine to its phenylalanine, the CDR3 spans 13 amino acids. Solely the CDR3 DNA is kept, with 39 bases framed from the first base. This TCR came from a man aged 70 or older with active or convalescent COVID-19. Sequenced input: peripheral blood. The receptor chain draws on TRBV28 and TRBJ2-7; TRBD2 is a weak D gene call, 5 bases matching. CDR3 reads: CASSYDGAYEQYF. The nucleotide sequence reads as follows: TGTGCCAGCAGTTACGACGGGGCCTACGAGCAGTACTTC.